This T cell receptor (beta chain) appears in the sequencing data of a study of graft-versus-host responses after intestinal transplantation. Overall study context: Grafts were multivisceral, liver-intestinal, or isolated intestinal.

The table came from immunoSEQ multiplex PCR; TCRdb's copy has only in-frame clones and leaves some out. The profile shows tens of thousands of clones, 75% to 95% of them singletons. Comments on this clone: What it recognizes is unknown.

Trimming pared 3 bases from V and 4 bases from J, leaving 14 bases between. The CDR3 runs to 15 residues. Germline lookup yields CDR1 MNHNY and CDR2 SVGAGI (reference sequence). The genes are TRBV6-6 and TRBJ2-3, with D perhaps TRBD1 (6 bases). The starting material was unstimulated CD8+ T cells sorted from spleen or lymph node cells, obtained before intestinal transplant. The TCR originated in a human donor who received an intestinal transplant. CDR3 loop: CASSYRTDPPDTQYF. CDR3 in DNA: TGTGCCAGCAGTTATAGGACAGACCCGCCAGATACGCAGTATTTT.